Shown below are 13 T cell receptor beta chains from a single sample sequenced in a study of OX40 agonist ivuxolimab in advanced cancers. TCRdb's copy holds only in-frame clones and misses some; the assay was immunoSEQ multiplex PCR. The sample carries roughly 61,000 clones, roughly 87% recorded once. The material sequenced was CD4+ or CD8+ T cells sorted from blood, taken in a trial of the OX40 agonist ivuxolimab. The receptors derive from an adult with an advanced solid tumor such as melanoma, head and neck, liver or kidney cancer.

The chain is built from TRBV6-4 and TRBJ2-6; possible D gene TRBD1, 5 bases. Trimming left V 0 bases short and J 4 bases short, with 10 bases between. The CDR3 totals 16 residues. CDR1 and CDR2 from the germline V gene are MRHNA and SNTAGT. The CDR3 reads CASSDSVGVGANVLTF. The CDR3 bases are TGTGCCAGCAGTGACTCAGTAGGGGTGGGGGCCAACGTCCTGACTTTC.

The CDR3, as DNA: TGTGCCAGCAGCTTGGACCAGGACACTGAAGCTTTCTTT. Amino acids: CASSLDQDTEAFF. The V gene is TRBV5-8, the J gene TRBJ1-1; D not resolved. CDR1 is SGHTS, CDR2 YDEGEE, per germline. CDR3 size: 13 residues. The V and J ends lost 0 bases and 3 bases respectively, with 6 bases between them.

The rearrangement joins TRBV21-1 to TRBJ1-1; the table calls TRBD1, which could not be checked here. TRBV21-1 is flagged as a pseudogene. The CDR3 is 15 residues long. The CDR3 DNA follows: TGTGCCAGCAGCAAGCGTGGACAGGGGAGCACTGAAGCTTTCTTT. The encoded protein is CASSKRGQGSTEAFF.

The chain joins TRBV19 to TRBJ1-2; D remains ambiguous. The CDR3 is made up of 14 amino acids. Between the trimmed V and J ends, which lost 2 bases and 4 bases, there was a span of 11 bases. Germline lookup yields CDR1 LNHDA and CDR2 SQIVND (reference sequence). The CDR3 nucleotides are TGTGCCAGTAGTATATGGGGTTCTGGCTATGGCTACACCTTC. It yields the protein CASSIWGSGYGYTF.

The CDR3 reads CASSKEGLAYEQYF. In DNA form, the CDR3 reads TGTGCCAGCAGCAAAGAGGGTCTCGCCTACGAGCAGTACTTC. This chain links TRBV7-2 with TRBJ2-7; tentatively, D is TRBD2 (5 bases). Germline CDR1 SGHTA, CDR2 FQGNSA. CDR3 length: 14 residues. V lost 5 bases and J 2 bases, leaving 13 bases between the germline ends.

The chain is built from TRBV21-1 and TRBJ1-5. TRBV21-1 is a pseudogene. CDR3 length: 15 residues. CDR3: CASSKYTLGGQPQHF. DNA for the CDR3: TGTGCCAGCAGCAAATATACCTTGGGAGGGCAGCCCCAGCATTTT.

The count of this clone is one. The chain is built from TRBV3-2 and TRBJ2-2. TRBV3-2 is noted as a pseudogene. CDR3 length equals 8 residues. In DNA form, the CDR3 reads TGTGCCAGGGTGATGTTGTTTTTT. Amino acid sequence: CARVMLFF.

The chain links TRBV6-6 to TRBJ2-7, with a weak D call TRBD1 (6 bases). Per germline, CDR1 MNHNY and CDR2 SVGAGI (reference sequence). V dropped 9 bases and J dropped 7 bases, with 16 bases sitting between them. The CDR3 runs to 12 residues. The CDR3 here is CASGTRRGEQYF. CDR3 in DNA: TGTGCCAGTGGGACAAGAAGAGGTGAGCAGTACTTC.

The chain uses TRBV4-2 and TRBJ2-2; 7 positions match TRBD1. Germline trimming cut 6 bases from V and 6 bases from J; bases unmatched to any gene: 10. This CDR3 spans 15 amino acids. From germline, CDR1 is LGHNA and CDR2 YNFKEQ. The CDR3 nucleotides read TGTGCCAGCAGACCGACAGGGATAAACTCCGGGGAGCTGTTTTTT. Its translation: CASRPTGINSGELFF.

V is TRBV19 and J is TRBJ1-1; tentative D call: TRBD1 (5 bases). This CDR3 has 12 amino acids. V lost 2 bases and J lost 6, with 7 bases in between. Germline lookup yields CDR1 LNHDA and CDR2 SQIVND (reference sequence). DNA for the CDR3: TGTGCCAGTAGTATAAGGGGCGCTGAAGCTTTCTTT. As protein: CASSIRGAEAFF.

This clone showed up just once. V usage is TRBV6-5 and J usage is TRBJ2-7; 7 bases line up with TRBD2. Germline V CDR1 and CDR2: MNHEY, SVGAGI. With V trimmed by 11 bases and J by 4 bases, 11 bases remained unmatched. CDR3 length: 13 amino acids. The CDR3 DNA reads TGTGCCGGCTCGCGGGGGAGAGGATACGAGCAGTACTTC. Amino acids: CAGSRGRGYEQYF.

The gene calls are TRBV6-6 and TRBJ1-5, with D tentatively TRBD1 (5 bases). The CDR3 is 13 amino acids. V was clipped by 8 bases and J by 3 bases, with 11 bases between them. The germline gives CDR1 MNHNY, CDR2 SVGAGI (reference sequence). Written as DNA, the CDR3 is TGTGCCAGCGTCGTCGGGGCCAATCAGCCCCAGCATTTT. Translation gives CASVVGANQPQHF.

The genes are TRBV5-4 and TRBJ2-2; D possibly corresponds to TRBD2 (7 bases). Germline V gene sequence: CDR1 SGHNT, CDR2 YYREEE (reference sequence). The germline V and J ends were trimmed by 4 bases and 0 bases, with 19 bases remaining between them. The length of the CDR3 is 18 residues. The CDR3 loop is CASSVWGRGTSNTGELFF. CDR3 DNA sequence: TGTGCCAGCAGCGTCTGGGGGCGGGGGACCTCGAACACCGGGGAGCTGTTTTTT.